This T cell receptor beta chain was identified during a study of PD-L1 blockade in urothelial cancer. Study details: About 90% of the 29 patients were men whose urothelial cancer was bladder-origin. Researchers found blood samples held a median of approximately 150,000 T cells.

Looked up from germline, CDR1 is LNHDA and CDR2 is SQIVND (reference sequence). Trimming pared 4 bases from V and 1 base from J, leaving 14 bases between. CDR3 size: 16 residues. The time point: pretreatment peripheral blood. Assay: immunoSEQ multiplex PCR; the TCRdb copy retains only in-frame clones and omits some. This repertoire shows 70,000 to 100,000 clones, 65% to 85% found once; its top ten account for around 1.9%. This chain joins TRBV19 and TRBJ1-5; D might be TRBD1 (6 bases). This specimen consisted of PBMCs, obtained around atezolizumab (anti-PD-L1) treatment. The clonotype was recovered from a man in his 60s with urothelial cancer. The CDR3 sequence: CASSTLQGGSNQPQHF. The CDR3 DNA sequence: TGTGCCAGTAGTACGTTACAGGGTGGAAGCAATCAGCCCCAGCATTTT.